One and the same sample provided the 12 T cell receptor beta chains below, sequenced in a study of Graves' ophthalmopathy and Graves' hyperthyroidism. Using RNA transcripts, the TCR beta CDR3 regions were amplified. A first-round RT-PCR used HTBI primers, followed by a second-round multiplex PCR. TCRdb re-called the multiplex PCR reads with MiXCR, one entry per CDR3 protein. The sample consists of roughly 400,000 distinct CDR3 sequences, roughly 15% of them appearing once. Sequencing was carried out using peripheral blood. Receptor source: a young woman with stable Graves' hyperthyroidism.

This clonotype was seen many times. CDR3 sequence: CASSLAIKTQYF. CDR3 nucleotide sequence: TGTGCCAGCAGTTTAGCGATCAAGACCCAGTACTTC. The rearrangement links TRBV12-3 or TRBV12-4 to TRBJ2-5; no clear D. The CDR3 length is 12 residues. Trimming stripped 0 bases from V and 6 bases from J, with 5 bases between.

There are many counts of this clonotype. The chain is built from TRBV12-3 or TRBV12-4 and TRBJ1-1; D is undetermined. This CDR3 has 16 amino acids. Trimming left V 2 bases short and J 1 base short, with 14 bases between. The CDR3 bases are TGTGCCAGCAGTTTACTTTTGGCGGGAGGGAACACTGAAGCTTTCTTT. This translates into CASSLLLAGGNTEAFF.

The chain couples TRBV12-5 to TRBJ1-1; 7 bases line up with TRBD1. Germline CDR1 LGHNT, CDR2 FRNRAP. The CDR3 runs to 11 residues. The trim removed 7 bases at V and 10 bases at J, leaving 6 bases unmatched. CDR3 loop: CASAYDRAAFF. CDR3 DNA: TGTGCTAGTGCGTACGACAGGGCAGCTTTCTTT. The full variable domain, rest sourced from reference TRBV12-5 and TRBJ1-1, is DARVTQTPRHKVTEMGQEVTMRCQPILGHNTVFWYRQTMMQGLELLAYFRNRAPLDDSGMPKDRFSAEMPDATLATLKIQPSEPRDSAVYFCASAYDRAAFFGQGTRLTVV.

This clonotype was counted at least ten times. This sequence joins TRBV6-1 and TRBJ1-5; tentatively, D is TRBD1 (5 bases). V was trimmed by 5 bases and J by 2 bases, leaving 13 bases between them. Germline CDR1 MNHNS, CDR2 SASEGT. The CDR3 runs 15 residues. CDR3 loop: CASSSSWDGNQPQHF. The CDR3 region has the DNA TGTGCCAGCAGTAGCTCTTGGGACGGCAATCAGCCCCAGCATTTT.

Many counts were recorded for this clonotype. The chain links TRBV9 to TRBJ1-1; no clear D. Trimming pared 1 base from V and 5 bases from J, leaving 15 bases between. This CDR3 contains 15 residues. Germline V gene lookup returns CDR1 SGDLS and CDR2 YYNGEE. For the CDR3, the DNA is TGTGCCAGCAGCGTATCCGATTCCTTGAGGACTGAAGCTTTCTTT. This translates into CASSVSDSLRTEAFF.

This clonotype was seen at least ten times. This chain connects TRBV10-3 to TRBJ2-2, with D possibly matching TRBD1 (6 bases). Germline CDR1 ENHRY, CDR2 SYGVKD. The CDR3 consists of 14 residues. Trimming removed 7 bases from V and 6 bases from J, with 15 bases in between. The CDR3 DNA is TGTGCCATCAACGAAAAGGGGGTTGCCGGGGAGCTGTTTTTT. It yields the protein CAINEKGVAGELFF.

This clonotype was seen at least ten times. The CDR3 protein is CASSTRANYEQYF. The CDR3 DNA reads TGTGCCAGCAGCACCCGGGCCAACTACGAGCAGTACTTC. The chain is built from TRBV7-8 and TRBJ2-7; D unclear. The length of the CDR3 is 13 residues. With 5 bases removed from V and 3 bases from J, the gap between germline ends came to 11 bases. The V gene's germline CDR1 is SGHVS and CDR2 FQNEAQ.

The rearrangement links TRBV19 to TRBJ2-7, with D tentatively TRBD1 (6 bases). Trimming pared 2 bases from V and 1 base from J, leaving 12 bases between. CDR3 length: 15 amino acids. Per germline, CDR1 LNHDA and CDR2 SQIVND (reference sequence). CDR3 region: CASSISRGISYEQYF. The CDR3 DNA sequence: TGTGCCAGTAGTATAAGCAGGGGAATATCCTACGAGCAGTACTTC.

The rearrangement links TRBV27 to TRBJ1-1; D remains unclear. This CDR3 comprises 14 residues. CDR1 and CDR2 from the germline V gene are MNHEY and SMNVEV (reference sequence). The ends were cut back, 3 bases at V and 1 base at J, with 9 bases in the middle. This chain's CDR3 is CASSFRRRNTEAFF. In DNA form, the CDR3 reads TGTGCCAGCAGTTTTCGAAGACGGAACACTGAAGCTTTCTTT.

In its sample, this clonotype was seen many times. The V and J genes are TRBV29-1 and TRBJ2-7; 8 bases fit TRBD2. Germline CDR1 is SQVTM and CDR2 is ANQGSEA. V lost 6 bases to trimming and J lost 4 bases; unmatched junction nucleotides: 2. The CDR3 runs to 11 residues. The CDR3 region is CSVGLAYEQYF. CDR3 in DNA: TGCAGCGTAGGACTAGCTTACGAGCAGTACTTC.

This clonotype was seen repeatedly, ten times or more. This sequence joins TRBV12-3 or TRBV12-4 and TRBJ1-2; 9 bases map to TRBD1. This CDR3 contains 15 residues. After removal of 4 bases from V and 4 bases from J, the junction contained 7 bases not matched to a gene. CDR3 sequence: CASSSGGTGTYGYTF. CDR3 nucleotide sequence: TGTGCCAGCAGTTCAGGGGGGACAGGGACCTATGGCTACACCTTC.

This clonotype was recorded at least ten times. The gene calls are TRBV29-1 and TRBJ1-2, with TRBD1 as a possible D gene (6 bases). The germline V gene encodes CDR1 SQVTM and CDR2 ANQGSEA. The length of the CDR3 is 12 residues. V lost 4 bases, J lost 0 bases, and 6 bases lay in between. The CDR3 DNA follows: TGCAGCGTTGGGGGGCCTAACTATGGCTACACCTTC. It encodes CSVGGPNYGYTF.